This record looks at one TCR beta chain sequence and its context. The sample comes from a study of CD8+ T cells in alopecia areata. Trimming took off 7 bases at V and 4 bases at J, with 15 bases between the two ends. In germline, CDR1 is SQVTM, CDR2 ANQGSEA. The length of the CDR3 is 13 residues. Extracted RNA was reverse transcribed, and the resulting cDNA served as sequencing template. Profiling relied on immunoSEQ multiplex PCR, and the TCRdb table lists in-frame clones only, not all of them. The sample contains fewer than 250,000 clones, over 55% of which appear only once. Noted treatment: oral pan-JAK inhibitor, 5-10 mg twice daily.

V gene TRBV29-1 combines with J gene TRBJ2-3; either TRBD1 or TRBD2 may fit D (5 bases each). The sequenced sample was CD4+ T cells sorted from blood, obtained at week 24, from a patient treated with tofacitinib. This clonotype was sampled from a human donor with alopecia areata. CDR3 in DNA: TGCAGCGCCGGGGACCCGGCAGCAGATACGCAGTATTTT. It is translated as CSAGDPAADTQYF.